This record covers a single T cell receptor (beta chain). V shed 0 bases and J shed 7 bases, with 14 bases lying between them. CDR1 and CDR2 from the germline V gene are SGHNT and YYREEE (reference sequence). This CDR3 region has 15 residues. Authors' processing steps: Amplifying reference gene primers gave estimates of nucleated cell counts. The assay was immunoSEQ multiplex PCR, and TCRdb's table has in-frame clones only and misses some. V, J and clone size were drawn from that table, and D and trimming were deduced from the DNA. The data show around 50,000 clones, more than 70% seen once. The sample originates from a study of blood T cell repertoires in COVID-19.

The rearrangement uses TRBV5-4 and TRBJ2-1; D is possibly TRBD2 (5 bases). The receptor's source is a man aged 50 or older with active COVID-19. Sequenced input: peripheral blood. The CDR3 loop reads CASSLDSVPGNEQFF. The CDR3 DNA follows: TGTGCCAGCAGCTTGGACAGCGTCCCGGGGAATGAGCAGTTCTTC. Full variable domain (missing parts from reference TRBV5-4 and TRBJ2-1): ETGVTQSPTHLIKTRGQQVTLRCSSQSGHNTVSWYQQALGQGPQFIFQYYREEENGRGNFPPRFSGLQFPNYSSELNVNALELDDSALYLCASSLDSVPGNEQFFGPGTRLTVL.